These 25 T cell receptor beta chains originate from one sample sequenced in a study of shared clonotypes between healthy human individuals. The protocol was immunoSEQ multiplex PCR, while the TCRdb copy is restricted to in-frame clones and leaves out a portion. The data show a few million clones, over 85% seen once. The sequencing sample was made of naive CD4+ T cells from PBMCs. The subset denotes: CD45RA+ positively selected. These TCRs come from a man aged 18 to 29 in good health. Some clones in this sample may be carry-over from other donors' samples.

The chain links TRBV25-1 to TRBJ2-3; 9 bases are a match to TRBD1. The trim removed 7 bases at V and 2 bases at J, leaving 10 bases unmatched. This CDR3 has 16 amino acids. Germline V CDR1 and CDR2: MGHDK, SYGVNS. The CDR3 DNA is TGTGCCAGCACCCCACGGGACAGGGATTACACAGATACGCAGTATTTT. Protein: CASTPRDRDYTDTQYF.

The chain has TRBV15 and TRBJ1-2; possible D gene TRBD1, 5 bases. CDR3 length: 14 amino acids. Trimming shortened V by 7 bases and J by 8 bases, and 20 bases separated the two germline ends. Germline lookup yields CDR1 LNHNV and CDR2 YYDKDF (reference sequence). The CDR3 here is CATTGRGRAGGYTF. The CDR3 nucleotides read TGTGCCACCACCGGGAGGGGCAGGGCGGGCGGCTACACCTTC.

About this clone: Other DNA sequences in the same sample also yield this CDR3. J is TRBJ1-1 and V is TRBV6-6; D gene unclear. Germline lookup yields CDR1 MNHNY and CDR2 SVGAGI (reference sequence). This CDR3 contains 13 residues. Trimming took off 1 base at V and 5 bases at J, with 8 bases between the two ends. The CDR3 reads CASSYYGDTEAFF. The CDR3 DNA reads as TGTGCCAGCAGTTACTACGGGGATACTGAAGCTTTCTTT.

This CDR3 is CASSSDFYYEQYF. In nucleotides, the CDR3 is TGTGCCAGCAGCTCGGACTTTTACTACGAGCAGTACTTC. V gene TRBV7-8 combines with J gene TRBJ2-7; tentatively, D is TRBD2 (5 bases). The CDR3 has 13 residues. The V end lost 4 bases, the J end lost 3 bases, and 10 bases lay between the germline ends. Germline-derived CDR1 and CDR2 are SGHVS and FQNEAQ.

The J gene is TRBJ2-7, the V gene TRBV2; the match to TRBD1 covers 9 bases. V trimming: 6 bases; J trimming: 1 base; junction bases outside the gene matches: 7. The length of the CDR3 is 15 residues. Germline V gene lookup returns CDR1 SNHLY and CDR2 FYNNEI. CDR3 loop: CASRLGTGPSYEQYF. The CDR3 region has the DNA TGTGCCAGCAGGCTCGGGACAGGGCCATCCTACGAGCAGTACTTC.

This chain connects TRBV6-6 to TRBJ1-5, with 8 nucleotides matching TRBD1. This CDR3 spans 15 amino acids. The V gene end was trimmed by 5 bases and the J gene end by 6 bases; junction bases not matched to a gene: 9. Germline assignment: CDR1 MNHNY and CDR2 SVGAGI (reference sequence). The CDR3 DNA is TGTGCCAGCAGTACGACCGACAGGGGTTTTCAGCCCCAGCATTTT. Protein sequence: CASSTTDRGFQPQHF.

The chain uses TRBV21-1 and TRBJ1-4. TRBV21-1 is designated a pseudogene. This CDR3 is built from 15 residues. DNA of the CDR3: TGTGCCAGCAGCAAGGGGTCCTTCACTAATGAAAAACTGTTTTTT. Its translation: CASSKGSFTNEKLFF.

The CDR3 nucleotides read TGCAGCGTTGAGCCCCAGGCCGGCGGCTACACCTTC. Translated: CSVEPQAGGYTF. The chain links TRBV29-1 to TRBJ1-2, with no clear D. V was trimmed by 3 bases and J by 8 bases, leaving 13 bases between them. Germline values: CDR1 SQVTM, CDR2 ANQGSEA. The length of the CDR3 is 12 residues.

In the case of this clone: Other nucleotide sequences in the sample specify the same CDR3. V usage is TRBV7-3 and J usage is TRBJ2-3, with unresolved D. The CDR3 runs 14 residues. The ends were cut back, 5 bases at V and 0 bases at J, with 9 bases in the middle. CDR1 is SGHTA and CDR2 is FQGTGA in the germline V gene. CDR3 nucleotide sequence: TGTGCCAGCAGCCGCGGAATTAGCACAGATACGCAGTATTTT. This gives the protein CASSRGISTDTQYF.

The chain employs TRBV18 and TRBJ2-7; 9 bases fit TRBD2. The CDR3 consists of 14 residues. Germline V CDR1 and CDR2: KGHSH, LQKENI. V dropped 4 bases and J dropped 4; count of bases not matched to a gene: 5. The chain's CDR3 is CASSLTLAGYEQYF. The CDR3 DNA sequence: TGTGCCAGCTCACTAACACTAGCGGGTTACGAGCAGTACTTC.

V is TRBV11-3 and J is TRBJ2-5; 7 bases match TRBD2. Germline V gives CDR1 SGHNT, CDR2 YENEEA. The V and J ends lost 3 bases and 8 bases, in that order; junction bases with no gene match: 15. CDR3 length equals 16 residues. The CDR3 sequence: CASSFWPVLSGGTQYF. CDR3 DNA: TGTGCCAGCAGCTTTTGGCCAGTTCTGTCGGGGGGTACCCAGTACTTC.

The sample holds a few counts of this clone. The CDR3 sequence is CASSELQGGELFF. The CDR3 DNA reads as TGTGCCAGCAGTGAACTTCAGGGCGGGGAGCTGTTTTTT. The chain employs TRBV2 and TRBJ2-2, with D possibly matching TRBD1 (5 bases). V lost 2 bases and J 7 bases, leaving 8 bases between the germline ends. Germline V gives CDR1 SNHLY, CDR2 FYNNEI. The CDR3 covers 13 residues.

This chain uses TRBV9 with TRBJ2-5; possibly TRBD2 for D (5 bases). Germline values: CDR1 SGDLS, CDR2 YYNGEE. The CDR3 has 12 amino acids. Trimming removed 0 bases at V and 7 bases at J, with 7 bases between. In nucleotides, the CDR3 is TGTGCCAGCAGCGTAGTGAGCGGGACCCAGTACTTC. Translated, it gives CASSVVSGTQYF.

The CDR3 loop reads CASRLRETQYF. As DNA, the CDR3 is TGTGCCAGCCGACTACGAGAGACCCAGTACTTC. The rearrangement joins TRBV7-2 to TRBJ2-5; D might be TRBD2 (5 bases). The V and J ends lost 8 bases and 4 bases respectively, with 8 bases between them. The CDR3 spans 11 residues. From germline, CDR1 is SGHTA and CDR2 FQGNSA.

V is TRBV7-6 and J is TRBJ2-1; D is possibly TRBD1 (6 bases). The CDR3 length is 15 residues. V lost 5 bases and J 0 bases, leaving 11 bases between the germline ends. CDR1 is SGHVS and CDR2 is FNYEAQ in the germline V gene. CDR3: CASSGGQSSYNEQFF. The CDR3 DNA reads TGTGCCAGCAGCGGAGGACAGAGCTCCTACAATGAGCAGTTCTTC.

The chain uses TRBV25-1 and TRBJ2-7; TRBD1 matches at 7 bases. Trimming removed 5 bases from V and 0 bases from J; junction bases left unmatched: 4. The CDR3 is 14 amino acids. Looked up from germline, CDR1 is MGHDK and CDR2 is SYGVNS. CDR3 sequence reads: CASSLDRVSYEQYF. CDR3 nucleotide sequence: TGTGCCAGCAGTCTTGACAGGGTCTCCTACGAGCAGTACTTC.

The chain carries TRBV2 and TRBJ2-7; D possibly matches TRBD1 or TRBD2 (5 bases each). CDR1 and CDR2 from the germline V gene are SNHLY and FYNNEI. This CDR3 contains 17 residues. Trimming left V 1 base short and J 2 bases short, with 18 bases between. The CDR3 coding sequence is TGTGCCAGCAGTGAAGTCCTGGGGCCGGGATTCGCCTACGAGCAGTACTTC. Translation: CASSEVLGPGFAYEQYF.

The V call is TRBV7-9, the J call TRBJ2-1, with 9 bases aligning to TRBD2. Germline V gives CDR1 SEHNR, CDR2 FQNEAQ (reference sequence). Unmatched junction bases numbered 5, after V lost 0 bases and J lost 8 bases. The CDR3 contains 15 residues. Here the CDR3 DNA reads TGTGCCAGCAGCTTAGCTAGCGGGAGTGTGGATGAGCAGTTCTTC. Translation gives CASSLASGSVDEQFF.

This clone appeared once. CDR3 region: CSAPTSGQETQYF. The CDR3 DNA sequence: TGCAGCGCCCCCACTAGCGGCCAAGAGACCCAGTACTTC. The chain combines TRBV29-1 with TRBJ2-5; TRBD2 matches at 8 bases. This CDR3 contains 13 residues. J gave up 1 base and V 7 bases, and 5 bases lay outside the gene matches. The germline V gene has CDR1 SQVTM and CDR2 ANQGSEA.

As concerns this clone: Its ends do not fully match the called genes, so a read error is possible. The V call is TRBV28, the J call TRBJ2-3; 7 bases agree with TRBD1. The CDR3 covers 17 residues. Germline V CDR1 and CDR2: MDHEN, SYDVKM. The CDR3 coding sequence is TGTGCCAGCAGTTTAATTTCGGGGACAGCAAGCACAGGTACGCAGTATTTT. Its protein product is CASSLISGTASTGTQYF. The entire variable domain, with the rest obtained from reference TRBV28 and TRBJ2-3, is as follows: DVKVTQSSRYLVKRTGEKVFLECVQDMDHENMFWYRQDPGLGLRLIYFSYDVKMKEKGDIPEGYSVSREKKERFSLILESASTNQTSMYLCASSLISGTASTGTQYFGPGTRLTVL.

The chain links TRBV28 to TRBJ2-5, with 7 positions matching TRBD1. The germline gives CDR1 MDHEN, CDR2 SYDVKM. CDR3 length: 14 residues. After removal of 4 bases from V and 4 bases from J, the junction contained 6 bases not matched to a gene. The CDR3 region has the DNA TGTGCCAGCAGTTACAGACAGGGTAGAGAGACCCAGTACTTC. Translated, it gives CASSYRQGRETQYF. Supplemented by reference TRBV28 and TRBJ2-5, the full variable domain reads DVKVTQSSRYLVKRTGEKVFLECVQDMDHENMFWYRQDPGLGLRLIYFSYDVKMKEKGDIPEGYSVSREKKERFSLILESASTNQTSMYLCASSYRQGRETQYFGPGTRLLVL.

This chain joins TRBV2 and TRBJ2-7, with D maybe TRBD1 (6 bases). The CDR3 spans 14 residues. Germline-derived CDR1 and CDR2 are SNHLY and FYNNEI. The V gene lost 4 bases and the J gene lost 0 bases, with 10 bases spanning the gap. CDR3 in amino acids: CASSGQVRSYEQYF. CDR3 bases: TGTGCCAGCAGTGGACAGGTGCGCTCCTACGAGCAGTACTTC.

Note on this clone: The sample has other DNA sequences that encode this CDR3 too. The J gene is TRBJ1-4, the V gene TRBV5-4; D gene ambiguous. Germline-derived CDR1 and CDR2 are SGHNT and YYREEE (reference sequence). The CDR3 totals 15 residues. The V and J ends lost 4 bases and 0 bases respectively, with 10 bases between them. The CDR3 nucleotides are TGTGCCAGCAGCCCAGGAGGGTCAACTAATGAAAAACTGTTTTTT. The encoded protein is CASSPGGSTNEKLFF.

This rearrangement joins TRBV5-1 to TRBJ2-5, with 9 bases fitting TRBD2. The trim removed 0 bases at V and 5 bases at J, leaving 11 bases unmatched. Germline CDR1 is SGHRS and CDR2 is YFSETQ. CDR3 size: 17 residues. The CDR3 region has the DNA TGCGCCAGCAGCTTGGTGGGAGTTAGCGGGAGTGGTGAGACCCAGTACTTC. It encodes CASSLVGVSGSGETQYF.

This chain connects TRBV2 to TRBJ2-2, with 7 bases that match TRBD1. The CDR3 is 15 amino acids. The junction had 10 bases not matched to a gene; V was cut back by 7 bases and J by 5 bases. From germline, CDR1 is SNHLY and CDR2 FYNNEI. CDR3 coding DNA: TGTGCCAGCAAGCCCCGGGACAGACCTACCGGGGAGCTGTTTTTT. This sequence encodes CASKPRDRPTGELFF.